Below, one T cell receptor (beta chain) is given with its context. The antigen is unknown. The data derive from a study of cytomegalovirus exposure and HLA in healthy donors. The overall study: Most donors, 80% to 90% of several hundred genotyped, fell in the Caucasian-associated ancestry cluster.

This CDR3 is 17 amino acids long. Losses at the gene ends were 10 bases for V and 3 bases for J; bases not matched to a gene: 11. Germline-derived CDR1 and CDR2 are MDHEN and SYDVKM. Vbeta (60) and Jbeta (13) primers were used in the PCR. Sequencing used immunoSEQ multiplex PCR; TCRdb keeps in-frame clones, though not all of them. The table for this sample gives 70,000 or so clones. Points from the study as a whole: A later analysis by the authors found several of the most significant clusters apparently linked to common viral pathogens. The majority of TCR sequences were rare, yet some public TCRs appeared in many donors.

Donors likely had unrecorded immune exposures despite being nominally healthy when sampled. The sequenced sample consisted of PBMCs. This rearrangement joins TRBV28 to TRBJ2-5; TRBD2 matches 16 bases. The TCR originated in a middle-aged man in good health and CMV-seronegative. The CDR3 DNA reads TGTGCCACCTTTTTCCCAGGGACTAGCGGGGGGGAAGAGACCCAGTACTTC. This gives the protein CATFFPGTSGGEETQYF.